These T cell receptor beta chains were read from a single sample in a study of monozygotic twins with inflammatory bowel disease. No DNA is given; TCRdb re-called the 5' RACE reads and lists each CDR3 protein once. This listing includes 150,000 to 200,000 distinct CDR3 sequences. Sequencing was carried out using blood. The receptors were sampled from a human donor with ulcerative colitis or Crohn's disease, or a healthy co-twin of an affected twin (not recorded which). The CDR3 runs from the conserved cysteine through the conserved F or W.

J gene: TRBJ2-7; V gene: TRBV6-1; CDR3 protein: CASSDVRKSSYEQYF
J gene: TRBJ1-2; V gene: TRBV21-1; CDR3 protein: CASGLHMFGYTF
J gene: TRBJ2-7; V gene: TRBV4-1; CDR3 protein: CASSPAGLAGRYEQYF
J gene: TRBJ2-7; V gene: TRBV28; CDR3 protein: CASSLSGPGDYEQYF
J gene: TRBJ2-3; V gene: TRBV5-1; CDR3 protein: CASSPAENTDTQYF
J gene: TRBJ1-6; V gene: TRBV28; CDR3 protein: CASLGGTGHNSPLHF
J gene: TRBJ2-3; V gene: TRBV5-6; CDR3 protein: CASSLDPGHSTDTQYF
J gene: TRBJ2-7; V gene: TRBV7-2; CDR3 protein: CASSSVYEQYF
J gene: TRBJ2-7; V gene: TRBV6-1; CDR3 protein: CASSPTGTGVSYEQYF
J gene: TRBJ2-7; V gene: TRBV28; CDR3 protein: CASRRPPGEQYF
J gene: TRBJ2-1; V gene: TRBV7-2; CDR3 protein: CASSLGGRGNEQFF
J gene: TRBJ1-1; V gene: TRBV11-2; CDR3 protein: CASSRDGQREVNTEAFF
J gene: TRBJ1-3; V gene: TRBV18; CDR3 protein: CASSPIRDRRHSGNTIYF
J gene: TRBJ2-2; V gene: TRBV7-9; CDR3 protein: CASSLRREVNTGELFF
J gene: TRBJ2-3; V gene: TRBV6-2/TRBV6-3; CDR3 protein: CASSTRDRGRDTQYF
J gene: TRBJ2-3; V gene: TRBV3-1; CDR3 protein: CASSQESAGISTDTQYF
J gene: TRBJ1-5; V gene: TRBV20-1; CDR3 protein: CSAREKGQFNQPQHF
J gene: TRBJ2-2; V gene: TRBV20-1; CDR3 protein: CSARTGAGELFF
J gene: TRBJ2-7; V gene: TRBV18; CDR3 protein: CASSPDTAGSYEQYF
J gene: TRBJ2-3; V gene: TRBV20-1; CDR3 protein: CSAGSTDTQYF
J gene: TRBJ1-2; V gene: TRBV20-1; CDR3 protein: CSARSPDGYGYTF
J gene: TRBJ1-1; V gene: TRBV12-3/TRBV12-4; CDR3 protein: CASSLSRASEAFF
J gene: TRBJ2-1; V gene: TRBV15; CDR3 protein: CATSRDPGLARNEQFF
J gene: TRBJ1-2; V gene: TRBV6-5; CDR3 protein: CASSYSPRNYGYTF
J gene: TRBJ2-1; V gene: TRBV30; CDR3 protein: CAWSVGVYNEQFF
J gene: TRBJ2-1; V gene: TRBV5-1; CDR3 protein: CASSLGMISGGSYNEQFF
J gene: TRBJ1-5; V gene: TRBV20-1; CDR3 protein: CSAKRIAEPQHF
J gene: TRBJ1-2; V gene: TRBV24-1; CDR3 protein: CATSDLDRDYGYTF
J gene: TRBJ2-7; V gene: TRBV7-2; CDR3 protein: CASSLDRGVSGYEQYF
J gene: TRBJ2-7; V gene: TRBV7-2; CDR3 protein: CASSLRGQGLTYEQYF
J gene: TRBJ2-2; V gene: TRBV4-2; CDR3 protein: CASSRETGGSAGELFF
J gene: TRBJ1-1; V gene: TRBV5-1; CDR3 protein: CASSFNRDRGFNTEAFF
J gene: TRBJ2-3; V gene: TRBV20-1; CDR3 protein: CSARDPPLTGNPDTQYF
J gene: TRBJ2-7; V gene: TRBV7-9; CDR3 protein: CASSLAATAYEQYF
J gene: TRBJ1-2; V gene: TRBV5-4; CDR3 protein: CASSSSTGVYYGYTF
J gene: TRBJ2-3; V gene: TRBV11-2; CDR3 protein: CASSLRETSTDTQYF
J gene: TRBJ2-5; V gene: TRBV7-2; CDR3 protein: CASSVRDRWGETQYF
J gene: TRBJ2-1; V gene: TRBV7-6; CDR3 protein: CASSLRRAGTEQFF
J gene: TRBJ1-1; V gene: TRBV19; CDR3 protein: CASSLGTGDGNTEAFF
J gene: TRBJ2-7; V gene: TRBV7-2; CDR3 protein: CASSLLASISYEQYF
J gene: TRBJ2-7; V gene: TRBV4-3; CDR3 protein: CASSLAMGYEQYF
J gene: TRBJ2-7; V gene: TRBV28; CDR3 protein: CASRFQGRHEQYF
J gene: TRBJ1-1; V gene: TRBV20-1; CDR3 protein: CSAARPVPMNTEAFF
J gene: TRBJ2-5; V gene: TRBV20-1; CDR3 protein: CSVPGDRGQETQYF
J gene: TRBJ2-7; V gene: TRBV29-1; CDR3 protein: CSVSPGGGGEQYF
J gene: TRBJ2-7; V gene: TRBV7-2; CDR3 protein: CASSFGQDNSYEQYF
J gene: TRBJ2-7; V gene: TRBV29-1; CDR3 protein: CSLRQGYEQYF
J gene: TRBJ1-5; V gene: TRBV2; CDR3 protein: CASSYGQGNQPQHF
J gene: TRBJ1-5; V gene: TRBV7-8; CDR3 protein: CASSPRRGLNQPQHF
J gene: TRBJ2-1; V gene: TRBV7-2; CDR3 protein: CASSTSSIYNEQFF
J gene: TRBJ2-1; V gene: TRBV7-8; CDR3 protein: CASSLGTSGTGNEQFF
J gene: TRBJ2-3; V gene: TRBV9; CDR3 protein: CASSVIAGNTDTQYF
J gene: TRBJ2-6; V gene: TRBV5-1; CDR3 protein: CASSLAKVSGANVLTF
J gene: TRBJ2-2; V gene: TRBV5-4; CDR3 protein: CASGRRTGATGELFF
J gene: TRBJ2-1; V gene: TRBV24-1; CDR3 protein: CATSDFTIALGEQFF
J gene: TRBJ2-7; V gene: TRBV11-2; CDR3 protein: CASSFPTSGRALGYEQYF
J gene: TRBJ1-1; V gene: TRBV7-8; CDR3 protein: CASSLAEVDTLNTEAFF
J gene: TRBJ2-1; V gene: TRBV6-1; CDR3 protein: CASDLFHEQFF
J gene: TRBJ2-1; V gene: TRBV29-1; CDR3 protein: CSALTGATYNEQFF